A selection of T cell receptor beta chains follows, all from one sample in a study of blood T cell repertoires in COVID-19. This table comes from immunoSEQ multiplex PCR, and its TCRdb copy is limited to in-frame clones, with some not included. The repertoire consists of fewer than 40,000 clones, with 80% to 90% occurring once and the leading ten covering 4.5% to 5%. Sequencing input: peripheral blood. The receptors come from a woman aged 70-85 years with active COVID-19. CDR3s include the opening cysteine and the closing phenylalanine or tryptophan. A D gene is named only where the DNA matches it firmly. Clone size appears in some rows only: once, few, many, or a class for an expanded clone.

clone_size	v_call	d_call	j_call	cdr3_nt	cdr3_aa
NA	TRBV12-3/TRBV12-4	TRBD1	TRBJ2-5	TGTGCCAGCACCCGGACAGGGGGCACCCAGTACTTC	CASTRTGGTQYF
NA	TRBV5-1	NA	TRBJ2-2	TGCGCCAGCAGCGGACACGTCACCGGGGAGCTGTTTTTT	CASSGHVTGELFF
NA	TRBV5-5	TRBD2	TRBJ2-3	TGTGCCAGCAGCTTCCCCGGGACTAGCGGGGGGGGCTTACGGCAGTATTTT	CASSFPGTSGGGLRQYF
NA	TRBV5-4	NA	TRBJ1-2	TGTGCCAGCAGCCCGGGGGGACTATCGGGCTACACCTTC	CASSPGGLSGYTF
NA	TRBV4-1	NA	TRBJ1-6	TGCGCCAGCAGCCAGGAGGGCAGGTTGGGCTCACCCCTCCACTTT	CASSQEGRLGSPLHF
once	TRBV7-3	TRBD2	TRBJ2-2	TGTGCCAGCAGTTTTAGCGGGGGATCTGGGGAGCTGTTTTTT	CASSFSGGSGELFF
NA	TRBV28	TRBD2	TRBJ2-5	TGTGCCAGCAGAAGCCCGGGACTAGCGGAGACCCAGTACTTC	CASRSPGLAETQYF
NA	TRBV10-3	NA	TRBJ2-7	TGTGCCATCAGTGAGGCAGGCATCTCCTACGAGCAGTACTTC	CAISEAGISYEQYF
NA	TRBV6-6	NA	TRBJ1-3	TGTGCCAGCAGTTACCAGGGATTAAACACCATATATTTT	CASSYQGLNTIYF
NA	TRBV5-1	TRBD1	TRBJ2-2	TGCGCCAGCAGCCAAGGGACAGCCTACACCGGGGAGCTGTTTTTT	CASSQGTAYTGELFF
NA	TRBV5-5	NA	TRBJ2-5	TGTGCCAGCAGCTTGTGGAGGGCAGGGAACGGAGAGACCCAGTACTTC	CASSLWRAGNGETQYF
NA	TRBV7-2	TRBD2	TRBJ2-1	TGTGCCAGCAGCTTAGAGGGGCGGGGGGTGTCAGGTGAGCAGTTCTTC	CASSLEGRGVSGEQFF
NA	TRBV12-3/TRBV12-4	NA	TRBJ1-1	TGTGCCAGCAGTTTATCCTACACTGAAGCTTTCTTT	CASSLSYTEAFF
NA	TRBV30	NA	TRBJ2-2	TGTGCCTGGAGTTCTCAGGGCGCCGGGGAGCTGTTTTTT	CAWSSQGAGELFF
NA	TRBV15	TRBD2	TRBJ2-1	TGTGCCACCAGCAGAGCAGTAGCGGGGGGACACAATGAGCAGTTCTTC	CATSRAVAGGHNEQFF
NA	TRBV7-9	TRBD2	TRBJ2-3	TGTGCCAGCAGCCACCTTAGCGGGGGGGCCGCGCAGTATTTT	CASSHLSGGAAQYF
NA	TRBV11-2	NA	TRBJ1-1	TGTGCCAGCAGACCCGGTGCGAGCACTGAAGCTTTCTTT	CASRPGASTEAFF
NA	TRBV5-1	NA	TRBJ2-5	TGCGCCAGCAGCTACCGTTCAGGGAACCAAGAGACCCAGTACTTC	CASSYRSGNQETQYF
NA	TRBV5-1	TRBD2	TRBJ2-5	TGCGCCAGCAGCTTGGGTAGCGGGGGGGCCGTAGAGACCCAGTACTTC	CASSLGSGGAVETQYF
NA	TRBV4-1	NA	TRBJ1-4	TGCGCCAGCAGCCAAGATTGGGAGGGAATGATGGCTAATGAAAAACTGTTTTTT	CASSQDWEGMMANEKLFF
NA	TRBV4-2	NA	TRBJ2-1	TGTGCCAGCAGCCAAGACGGCGGGCACAATGAGCAGTTCTTC	CASSQDGGHNEQFF
NA	TRBV5-1	TRBD2	TRBJ2-3	TGCGCCAGCAGCCCCGGGACTAGCGGGGGCGGTTCAGATACGCAGTATTTT	CASSPGTSGGGSDTQYF
NA	TRBV10-3	NA	TRBJ1-1	TGTGCCGTTTCGACGGGTGACACTGAAGCTTTCTTT	CAVSTGDTEAFF
once	TRBV2	TRBD2	TRBJ2-1	TGTGCCAGCAGTGATTTCAGCGGGGGGTTAAATGAGCAGTTCTTC	CASSDFSGGLNEQFF
NA	TRBV11-2	TRBD1	TRBJ1-1	TGTGCCAGCAGCTTAGAACAGGGGTTGACTGAAGCTTTCTTT	CASSLEQGLTEAFF
NA	TRBV19	TRBD2	TRBJ2-5	TGTGCCAGTAGTATAGCGCGGACTAGCGGGTATCAAGAGACCCAGTACTTC	CASSIARTSGYQETQYF
once	TRBV20-1	NA	TRBJ2-1	TGCAGTGCTGGACTGCCTTTGGGGCAGTTCTTC	CSAGLPLGQFF
NA	TRBV18	TRBD1	TRBJ1-4	TGTGCCAGCTCACCGGGACAGGTGGATGAAAAACTGTTTTTT	CASSPGQVDEKLFF
NA	TRBV27	TRBD2	TRBJ2-1	TGTGCCAGCTCTAAAAGCGGGGGCTCCTACAATGAGCAGTTCTTC	CASSKSGGSYNEQFF
NA	TRBV12-3/TRBV12-4	NA	TRBJ1-1	TGTGCCAGCAGTTTAAGAGGGACTGAAGCTTTCTTT	CASSLRGTEAFF
NA	TRBV9	NA	TRBJ2-1	TGTGCCAGCAGCGTCGGCGGAGTGTACAATGAGCAGTTCTTC	CASSVGGVYNEQFF
NA	TRBV3-1/TRBV3-2	TRBD2	TRBJ2-4	TGTGCCAGCAGCCAAGATGGGGGGATAGCGGGGAGAAACATTCAGTACTTC	CASSQDGGIAGRNIQYF
once	TRBV7-6	TRBD1	TRBJ2-5	TGTGCCAGCAGCTCACCATGGGACAGAGAAAACCAAGAGACCCAGTACTTC	CASSSPWDRENQETQYF